The source of this TCR beta chain is a study of cytomegalovirus exposure and HLA in healthy donors. Notes on the study in general: Later work showed greater clonal expansion in HLA-associated TCR beta chains than in equally common others. Association with HLA alleles at 0.05 false discovery rate was found for 15,000 or so TCR beta sequences in a later analysis.

This CDR3 spans 14 amino acids. V gave up 0 bases and J gave up 4 bases, with 9 bases separating them. Germline V gene sequence: CDR1 MNHEY, CDR2 SVGAGI. This clone was recorded a few times. Its antigen remains unidentified. A multiplex PCR was run with 60 Vbeta primers and 13 Jbeta primers. Libraries were prepared by immunoSEQ multiplex PCR; TCRdb keeps only in-frame clonotypes and omits some of them. The sample has some 160,000 clones, approximately 82% seen once. The TCR was taken from a male donor in good health and CMV-seronegative. The rearrangement uses TRBV6-5 and TRBJ1-2; D is perhaps TRBD1 (5 bases). Sequences were obtained from PBMCs. CDR3 in amino acids: CASSYSGDGYGYTF. The CDR3 region has the DNA TGTGCCAGCAGTTACTCAGGGGATGGCTATGGCTACACCTTC.